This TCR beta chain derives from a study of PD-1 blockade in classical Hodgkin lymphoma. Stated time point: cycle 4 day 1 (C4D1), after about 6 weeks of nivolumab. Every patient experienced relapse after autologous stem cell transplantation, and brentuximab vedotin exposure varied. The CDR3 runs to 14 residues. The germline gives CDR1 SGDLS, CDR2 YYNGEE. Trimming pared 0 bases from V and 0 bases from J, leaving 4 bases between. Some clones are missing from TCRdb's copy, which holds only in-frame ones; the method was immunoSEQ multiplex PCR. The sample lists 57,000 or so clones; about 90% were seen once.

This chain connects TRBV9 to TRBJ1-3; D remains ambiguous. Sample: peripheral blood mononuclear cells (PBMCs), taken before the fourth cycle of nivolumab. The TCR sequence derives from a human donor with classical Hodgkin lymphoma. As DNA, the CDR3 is TGTGCCAGCAGCGTAGGGGACTCTGGAAACACCATATATTTT. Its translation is CASSVGDSGNTIYF. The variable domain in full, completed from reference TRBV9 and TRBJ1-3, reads DSGVTQTPKHLITATGQRVTLRCSPRSGDLSVYWYQQSLDQGLQFLIQYYNGEERAKGNILERFSAQQFPDLHSELNLSSLELGDSALYFCASSVGDSGNTIYFGEGSWLTVV.